Shown below are 27 T cell receptor beta chains from a single sample sequenced in a study of CD8 T cell repertoires and HIV-1 epitope variants. Produced via immunoSEQ multiplex PCR; TCRdb's table is partial and in-frame only. Here the sample spans more than 85,000 clones, roughly 81% being singletons. Sequencing used uncultured baseline CD8+ T cells from peripheral blood mononuclear cells (PBMCs). These receptors were taken from a male donor with HIV.

This chain joins TRBV7-6 and TRBJ1-6; 9 positions match TRBD1. Germline values: CDR1 SGHVS, CDR2 FNYEAQ. The V gene end was trimmed by 4 bases and the J gene end by 10 bases; junction bases not matched to a gene: 8. This CDR3 comprises 15 residues. The DNA for the CDR3 is TGTGCCAGCAGCTCCCGTGGGACAGGGCAATCACCCCTCCACTTT. Amino acid sequence: CASSSRGTGQSPLHF.

J is TRBJ2-7 and V is TRBV5-1; 7 nucleotides match TRBD1. With V trimmed by 4 bases and J by 2 bases, 6 bases remained unmatched. This CDR3 spans 14 amino acids. Germline V lookup: CDR1 SGHRS, CDR2 YFSETQ. The CDR3: CASSPGQAPYEQYF. The CDR3, as DNA: TGCGCCAGCAGCCCCGGACAGGCCCCCTACGAGCAGTACTTC. Using reference TRBV5-1 and TRBJ2-7 for the parts outside the CDR3, the full variable domain is KAGVTQTPRYLIKTRGQQVTLSCSPISGHRSVSWYQQTPGQGLQFLFEYFSETQRNKGNFPGRFSGRQFSNSRSEMNVSTLELGDSALYLCASSPGQAPYEQYFGPGTRLTVT.

The chain employs TRBV19 and TRBJ2-5; D remains unclear. V dropped 7 bases and J dropped 4 bases, with 4 bases sitting between them. The CDR3 contains 10 residues. Germline loops: CDR1 LNHDA, CDR2 SQIVND (reference sequence). CDR3 DNA sequence: TGTGCCAGTACACGAGAGACCCAGTACTTC. It specifies CASTRETQYF.

This chain joins TRBV5-4 and TRBJ2-7; 7 nucleotides match TRBD1. The trim removed 4 bases at V and 2 bases at J, leaving 3 bases unmatched. CDR1 is SGHNT and CDR2 is YYREEE in the germline V gene (reference sequence). The CDR3 covers 13 residues. In DNA form, the CDR3 reads TGTGCCAGCAGCAGACAGGGCCCCTACGAGCAGTACTTC. Its translation: CASSRQGPYEQYF.

This clone has a handful of counts. The CDR3 region is CSVAGTGATDTQYF. CDR3 coding DNA: TGCAGCGTTGCGGGGACAGGGGCCACAGATACGCAGTATTTT. The V gene is TRBV29-1, the J gene TRBJ2-3, with 10 bases that match TRBD1. The V gene's germline CDR1 is SQVTM and CDR2 ANQGSEA. Trimming at V came to 4 bases and at J to 2 bases, leaving 3 bases not matched to a gene. This CDR3 has 14 amino acids.

This chain links TRBV14 with TRBJ2-1; TRBD2 might be the D (5 bases). V was pared by 1 base and J by 0 bases, with 13 bases between. The CDR3 sequence is 17 residues long. CDR1 is SGHDN and CDR2 is FVKESK in the germline V gene. The CDR3 region is CASSQGRGPHSYNEQFF. CDR3 coding DNA: TGTGCCAGCAGCCAAGGCCGAGGGCCCCACTCCTACAATGAGCAGTTCTTC.

This clone was recorded once. The chain has TRBV15 and TRBJ1-5; no clear D gene. This CDR3 spans 15 amino acids. V lost 1 base to trimming and J lost 4 bases, with 11 bases between them. CDR1 is LNHNV and CDR2 is YYDKDF in the germline V gene (reference sequence). The CDR3 coding sequence is TGTGCCACCAGCAGAGTGAAGGGTGGAAATCAGCCCCAGCATTTT. Translated: CATSRVKGGNQPQHF.

In nucleotides, the CDR3 is TGTGCCAGCAGTGAAGCCGGCGTACCGAATTCACCCCTCCACTTT. Amino acids: CASSEAGVPNSPLHF. The chain has TRBV6-1 and TRBJ1-6; D gene uncertain. V shed 0 bases and J shed 7 bases, with 10 bases lying between them. Looked up from germline, CDR1 is MNHNS and CDR2 is SASEGT. There are 15 residues in the CDR3.

V is TRBV5-1 and J is TRBJ2-7; no definite D call. The V end was cut by 4 bases, the J end by 3 bases, with 11 bases between. CDR3 length: 13 residues. CDR1 SGHRS and CDR2 YFSETQ come from the germline V gene. CDR3 DNA sequence: TGCGCCAGCAGCCCCGGGTCCAGCTACGAGCAGTACTTC. Translation gives CASSPGSSYEQYF. Full variable domain (outside the CDR3, taken from reference TRBV5-1 and TRBJ2-7): KAGVTQTPRYLIKTRGQQVTLSCSPISGHRSVSWYQQTPGQGLQFLFEYFSETQRNKGNFPGRFSGRQFSNSRSEMNVSTLELGDSALYLCASSPGSSYEQYFGPGTRLTVT.

CDR3 in amino acids: CATQKRGVNYEQYF. DNA of the CDR3: TGTGCCACCCAAAAGAGGGGTGTAAACTACGAGCAGTACTTC. The chain carries TRBV5-6 and TRBJ2-7, with D perhaps given as TRBD1 or TRBD2 (5 bases each). Trimming took 9 bases from V and 3 from J, leaving 19 bases between them. The CDR3 runs to 14 residues. Germline lookup yields CDR1 SGHDT and CDR2 YYEEEE.

This clone was seen a few times. The chain is built from TRBV6-6 and TRBJ1-6; maybe TRBD1 (6 bases). Trimming cost V 2 bases and J 7 bases, with 9 bases left between them. The CDR3 is made up of 14 amino acids. In germline, CDR1 is MNHNY, CDR2 SVGAGI (reference sequence). The CDR3 DNA reads TGTGCCAGCAGTTACCAGGACAGAAATTCACCCCTCCACTTT. It is translated as CASSYQDRNSPLHF.

This clone was found a few times. The chain employs TRBV7-2 and TRBJ2-7, with TRBD1 matching over 7 bases. The germline V gene has CDR1 SGHTA and CDR2 FQGNSA. Germline trimming cut 4 bases from V and 1 base from J; bases unmatched to any gene: 10. The CDR3 runs 16 residues. Written as DNA, the CDR3 is TGTGCCAGCAGCTCGCGATCCGGGACAGCATCCTACGAGCAGTACTTC. This translates into CASSSRSGTASYEQYF.

This chain connects TRBV19 to TRBJ1-5; D remains unclear. Trimming cost V 8 bases and J 4 bases, with 9 bases left between them. CDR3 length equals 12 residues. The germline gives CDR1 LNHDA, CDR2 SQIVND (reference sequence). This CDR3 reads CASSQVNQPQHF. The DNA of the CDR3 is TGTGCCAGTTCCCAAGTAAATCAGCCCCAGCATTTT.

In its sample, this clone was seen a few times. CDR3 residues: CASSTGLAGYEQYF. The CDR3 DNA is TGTGCCAGCAGTACCGGACTAGCGGGATACGAGCAGTACTTC. V is TRBV28 and J is TRBJ2-7, with 12 bases lining up with TRBD2. The CDR3 has 14 residues. Germline CDR1 is MDHEN and CDR2 is SYDVKM. The V gene end was trimmed by 5 bases and the J gene end by 4 bases; junction bases not matched to a gene: 3.

In its sample, this clone was seen once. The DNA of the CDR3 is TGTGCCAGCGGGGCAGGTCAAAGATTGGAGACCCAGTACTTC. It encodes CASGAGQRLETQYF. The chain recombines TRBV7-6 with TRBJ2-5; a weak D match, TRBD1 (5 bases). In germline, CDR1 is SGHVS, CDR2 FNYEAQ. This CDR3 has 14 residues. With 8 bases removed from V and 5 bases from J, the gap between germline ends came to 18 bases.

The chain employs TRBV6-1 and TRBJ1-5; D is possibly TRBD1 (6 bases). There are 16 residues in the CDR3. CDR1 MNHNS and CDR2 SASEGT come from the germline V gene. V was trimmed by 3 bases and J by 4 bases, leaving 16 bases between them. CDR3 coding DNA: TGTGCCAGCAGTGATGGGCCGGGGGCCGGAAATCAGCCCCAGCATTTT. Its protein product is CASSDGPGAGNQPQHF.

This chain uses TRBV29-1 with TRBJ2-2; TRBD1 or TRBD2 may be the D gene (5 bases each). V was trimmed by 6 bases and J by 7 bases, leaving 15 bases between them. There are 13 residues in the CDR3. Germline CDR1 is SQVTM and CDR2 is ANQGSEA. The CDR3 protein is CSVPVGEGGELFF. The CDR3 DNA is TGCAGCGTCCCCGTGGGGGAAGGCGGGGAGCTGTTTTTT.

This chain joins TRBV9 and TRBJ2-3; 8 bases line up with TRBD2. Germline V gene sequence: CDR1 SGDLS, CDR2 YYNGEE. This CDR3 is built from 16 residues. V lost 4 bases, J lost 3 bases, and 10 bases stayed unmatched. The CDR3 bases are TGTGCCAGCAGCACCGGGACTAGTGGGGGGACAGATACGCAGTATTTT. Its translation is CASSTGTSGGTDTQYF.

The chain links TRBV7-9 to TRBJ1-1, with a weak D call TRBD1 (6 bases). Trimming shortened V by 5 bases and J by 5 bases, and 18 bases separated the two germline ends. Germline loops: CDR1 SEHNR, CDR2 FQNEAQ (reference sequence). The CDR3 sequence is 15 residues long. The CDR3 DNA reads as TGTGCCAGCAGCATCCATGGGGGGGCGGGAACTGAAGCTTTCTTT. Amino acids: CASSIHGGAGTEAFF.

J is TRBJ2-4 and V is TRBV10-1, with TRBD2 matching over 14 bases. Germline V gene data show CDR1 as WNHNN and CDR2 as SYGVQD (reference sequence). The CDR3 totals 18 residues. V was clipped by 5 bases and J by 0 bases; unmatched bases: 6. Here the CDR3 reads CASSTTSGGAGAKNIQYF. As DNA, the CDR3 is TGCGCCAGCAGTACGACTAGCGGGGGGGCGGGAGCCAAAAACATTCAGTACTTC.

The V gene is TRBV9, the J gene TRBJ2-5; no definite D call. Germline values: CDR1 SGDLS, CDR2 YYNGEE. The CDR3 has 15 amino acids. Deletions cut 4 bases from V and 5 bases from J, with 18 bases between. CDR3 sequence reads: CASSPRTRPGETQYF. CDR3 bases: TGTGCCAGCAGCCCCAGAACCAGACCCGGGGAGACCCAGTACTTC. The full variable domain, in which reference TRBV9 and TRBJ2-5 provide the parts outside the CDR3, is DSGVTQTPKHLITATGQRVTLRCSPRSGDLSVYWYQQSLDQGLQFLIQYYNGEERAKGNILERFSAQQFPDLHSELNLSSLELGDSALYFCASSPRTRPGETQYFGPGTRLLVL.

This clone has a handful of counts. The rearrangement uses TRBV5-5 and TRBJ2-3; D is possibly TRBD1 (5 bases). The CDR3 contains 15 residues. Trimming took off 0 bases at V and 4 bases at J, with 12 bases between the two ends. The V gene's germline CDR1 is SGHKS and CDR2 YYEKEE (reference sequence). CDR3 bases: TGTGCCAGCAGCTTGGCGACAGCGTTCTCAGATACGCAGTATTTT. Translated, it gives CASSLATAFSDTQYF.

This clone was seen only a few times. The gene calls are TRBV5-3 and TRBJ1-4; 9 nucleotides agree with TRBD1. TRBV5-3 is flagged as an ORF with uncertain function. CDR3 length equals 15 residues. Trimming removed 9 bases from V and 2 bases from J; junction bases left unmatched: 8. CDR3 region: CANGTGGMTNEKLFF. CDR3 bases: TGTGCCAACGGAACAGGGGGCATGACTAATGAAAAACTGTTTTTT.

This clone came up many times. The CDR3 is CAWSRGAQGSSYNSPLHF. The CDR3 DNA sequence: TGTGCCTGGAGCCGGGGGGCGCAGGGAAGCTCCTATAATTCACCCCTCCACTTT. This sequence joins TRBV30 and TRBJ1-6; D is possibly TRBD1 (6 bases). Trimming cost V 3 bases and J 0 bases, with 18 bases left between them. Germline V gives CDR1 GTSNPN, CDR2 SVGIG (reference sequence). CDR3 length equals 18 residues.

The V and J genes are TRBV14 and TRBJ1-2, with 8 bases that match TRBD1. The CDR3 covers 16 residues. Looked up from germline, CDR1 is SGHDN and CDR2 is FVKESK. V shed 1 base and J 2 bases; nucleotides not matched to a gene: 6. The CDR3 DNA is TGTGCCAGCAGCCAAGCCCTCTGGACAGGGAACTATGGCTACACCTTC. This codes for CASSQALWTGNYGYTF. Together with reference TRBV14 and TRBJ1-2, the CDR3 gives the full variable domain: EAGVTQFPSHSVIEKGQTVTLRCDPISGHDNLYWYRRVMGKEIKFLLHFVKESKQDESGMPNNRFLAERTGGTYSTLKVQPAELEDSGVYFCASSQALWTGNYGYTFGSGTRLTVV.

This chain connects TRBV29-1 to TRBJ2-7, with 8 bases identical to TRBD2. The end of the DNA fits TRBJ2-1 better, so the J call may be wrong. The length of the CDR3 is 16 residues. Germline values: CDR1 SQVTM, CDR2 ANQGSEA. The CDR3 here is CSVEVLGLASVREQFF. For the CDR3, the DNA is TGCAGCGTTGAAGTCCTAGGACTAGCATCCGTCAGGGAGCAGTTCTTC.

In this sample, this clone turned up once. The chain combines TRBV9 with TRBJ1-4; 7 bases agree with TRBD1. V shed 4 bases and J 1 base; nucleotides not matched to a gene: 7. The length of the CDR3 is 16 residues. Germline-derived CDR1 and CDR2 are SGDLS and YYNGEE. DNA for the CDR3: TGTGCCAGCAGCCCGGGGGACAGACTAACTAATGAAAAACTGTTTTTT. It translates to CASSPGDRLTNEKLFF.